Listed below are T cell receptor beta chains from one sample, sequenced in a study of T cell repertoires in cytomegalovirus infection. Each CDR3 protein gets one entry after TCRdb re-called the reads with MiXCR. Found here are some 240,000 distinct CDR3 sequences, approximately 17% of them singletons; the top ten hold roughly half. The sample consisted of CD8+ T cells from PBMCs. The receptors were gathered from a human donor in good health (CMV status not recorded). Some clones in this sample may be carry-over from other donors' samples. CDR3s include the opening cysteine and the closing phenylalanine or tryptophan. A D gene is named only where the DNA matches it firmly. Only some rows state a clone size, as once, few, many or a class for expanded clones.

cdr3_nt	cdr3_aa	d_call	j_call	cdr3_length	v_call	clone_size
TGTGCCAGCACCCTGGGACAGAGCCCGGTCAATGAGCAGTTCTTC	CASTLGQSPVNEQFF	TRBD1	TRBJ2-1	15	TRBV6-1	many
TGTGCCAGCAGCCCACGGAGCGGTGGAATGTTCGGCTACACCTTC	CASSPRSGGMFGYTF	-	TRBJ1-2	15	TRBV7-2	few
TGCAGTGCTAGTTGGGGAAACTATGGCTACACCTTC	CSASWGNYGYTF	-	TRBJ1-2	12	TRBV20-1	-
TGTGCCAGCAGCATGGCAGGGATCGGAAACAATCAGCCCCAGCATTTT	CASSMAGIGNNQPQHF	-	TRBJ1-5	16	TRBV28	few
TGTGCCAGCAGCTTGAGGGCCGGGGCAATATACGAGCAGTACTTC	CASSLRAGAIYEQYF	-	TRBJ2-7	15	TRBV5-6	-
TGCGCCAGCAAGGGAATCAGCTCTGGGGCCAACGTCCTGACTTTC	CASKGISSGANVLTF	-	TRBJ2-6	15	TRBV4-1	few
TGTGCCAGCAGCTTAGAGATGGGACAGGGGTTCCGGGAGACCCAGTACTTC	CASSLEMGQGFRETQYF	TRBD1	TRBJ2-5	17	TRBV11-2	-
TGTGCCAGCAGCTTACAAGGCCGGACCTACGAGCAGTACTTC	CASSLQGRTYEQYF	-	TRBJ2-7	14	TRBV7-9	many
TGTGCCAGCAGCCAAGATTGGGAGACCCAGTACTTC	CASSQDWETQYF	-	TRBJ2-5	12	TRBV4-2	-
TGTGCCAGCAGCGAAGGGGCGGGGGGGCCGTACAATGAGCAGTTCTTC	CASSEGAGGPYNEQFF	TRBD2	TRBJ2-1	16	TRBV7-3	few
TGTGCCAGCAGTTCAGGATCCGATGGCTACACCTTC	CASSSGSDGYTF	-	TRBJ1-2	12	TRBV7-2	many
TGTGCCAGCAGCACCGGACACTTTAACTATGGCTACACCTTC	CASSTGHFNYGYTF	-	TRBJ1-2	14	TRBV7-2	many
TGTGCCAGCAGTTTATGGGACAGGGGAACCTACGAGCAGTACTTC	CASSLWDRGTYEQYF	TRBD1	TRBJ2-7	15	TRBV12-3/TRBV12-4	-
TGCAGCGTTGATGGGTCGGGGGGCCAGCTGGTCGAGACCCAGTACTTC	CSVDGSGGQLVETQYF	-	TRBJ2-5	16	TRBV29-1	few
TGTGCTAGTGGTTTGGGCCAGCTCGGTCAGCCCCAGCATTTT	CASGLGQLGQPQHF	-	TRBJ1-5	14	TRBV12-5	many
TGTGCCAGCAGTTTATTACCCGACTACAATGAGCAGTTCTTC	CASSLLPDYNEQFF	-	TRBJ2-1	14	TRBV28	many
TGTGCCAGCAGCGTAGAAGTCCCCGGGACAGGGGAACCTCTTGGGGCCAACGTCCTGACTTTC	CASSVEVPGTGEPLGANVLTF	TRBD1	TRBJ2-6	21	TRBV9	few
TGCGCCAGCAGCTCCCGGCCGAACACTGAAGCTTTCTTT	CASSSRPNTEAFF	-	TRBJ1-1	13	TRBV5-1	few
TGTGCCAGCAGCTTAGGGGGGGGGACAGGACACACAGATACGCAGTATTTT	CASSLGGGTGHTDTQYF	-	TRBJ2-3	17	TRBV7-8	-
TGCAGTGCTAGAGAAGACAGGTCACAGGGGGATCAGCCCCAGCATTTT	CSAREDRSQGDQPQHF	TRBD1	TRBJ1-5	16	TRBV20-1	few
TGTGCCAGCAGCTTAGCAGTAACGGGGGGGCGGACCGGGGAGCTGTTTTTT	CASSLAVTGGRTGELFF	TRBD2	TRBJ2-2	17	TRBV7-6	many
TGCGCCAGCAGCCCGACTAGAACCCTGTACAATGAGCAGTTCTTC	CASSPTRTLYNEQFF	-	TRBJ2-1	15	TRBV4-3	few
TGTGCCAGCAGTGACTCGGCCGGAGAGAATGAGCAGTTCTTC	CASSDSAGENEQFF	-	TRBJ2-1	14	TRBV6-4	many
TGCAGCGTTGAAGACCGGACAGGGGTAGCCTTC	CSVEDRTGVAF	TRBD1	TRBJ2-1	11	TRBV29-1	-
TGCAGTGCTAGAGCGGTTAATAGCGGGGGACCCCAAGAGACCCAGTACTTC	CSARAVNSGGPQETQYF	TRBD2	TRBJ2-5	17	TRBV20-1	-
TGTGCCAGCAGCTTATGGAGACAGGGACCTAGGGAGACCCAGTACTTC	CASSLWRQGPRETQYF	TRBD1	TRBJ2-5	16	TRBV7-8	many
TGTGCCAGCAGCGGGCCCGGGAGCGGACCCACCTACGAGCAGTACTTC	CASSGPGSGPTYEQYF	-	TRBJ2-7	16	TRBV7-9	many